Following are 18 T cell receptor beta chains from one sample sequenced in a study of T cells after yellow fever vaccination. Using its own MiXCR run on the 5' RACE reads, TCRdb lists one record per CDR3 protein. The data contain some 260,000 distinct CDR3 sequences, around 4.9% of them singletons. The sample here was CD4+ T cells sorted from PBMCs, taken on the day of the yellow fever booster vaccination. The receptors stem from a man between 18 and 29 years old who received the YFV17D yellow fever vaccine.

This clonotype was found a few times. The chain is built from TRBV15 and TRBJ1-5; D gene ambiguous. The CDR3 is made up of 16 amino acids. The V and J ends lost 0 bases and 5 bases respectively, with 14 bases between them. Germline CDR1 LNHNV, CDR2 YYDKDF (reference sequence). This CDR3 reads CATSRDSGLGHQPQHF. The CDR3 DNA reads as TGTGCCACCAGCAGAGATTCAGGACTGGGCCATCAGCCCCAGCATTTT.

The sample holds a few counts of this clonotype. This chain uses TRBV29-1 with TRBJ1-2, with no clear D. The CDR3 contains 15 residues. V was trimmed by 5 bases and J by 8 bases, leaving 24 bases between them. Germline lookup yields CDR1 SQVTM and CDR2 ANQGSEA. This CDR3 reads CSVIGEIHASGGYTF. The CDR3 DNA reads as TGCAGCGTTATTGGGGAGATCCACGCTAGCGGAGGCTACACCTTC.

The chain uses TRBV20-1 and TRBJ1-2; D remains ambiguous. Trimming took off 3 bases at V and 8 bases at J, with 16 bases between the two ends. Germline V gene sequence: CDR1 DFQATT, CDR2 SNEGSKA (reference sequence). This CDR3 is built from 13 residues. CDR3 DNA: TGCAGTGCTAGTGTGGGCCCTCTTGGGGGCTACACCTTC. Translated: CSASVGPLGGYTF.

As for this clonotype: A much more abundant neighbour one base away suggests this may be a read error. The chain links TRBV4-2 to TRBJ2-2; no reliable D call. CDR3 size: 17 residues. The V and J ends lost 0 bases and 2 bases respectively, with 13 bases between them. Germline CDR1 and CDR2: LGHNA and YNFKEQ. CDR3 sequence: CASSQDPIHRNTGELFF. The CDR3 DNA reads TGTGCCAGCAGCCAAGACCCCATTCACAGAAACACCGGGGAGCTGTTTTTT.

The chain employs TRBV6-5 and TRBJ1-5; D possibly corresponds to TRBD1 (5 bases). The CDR3 loop spans 14 amino acids. Germline V gene sequence: CDR1 MNHEY, CDR2 SVGAGI. Trimming removed 0 bases at V and 5 bases at J, with 8 bases between. CDR3: CASSYSRGDQPQHF. The DNA of the CDR3 is TGTGCCAGCAGTTACTCGAGAGGGGATCAGCCCCAGCATTTT.

This clonotype turned up a few times. This rearrangement joins TRBV6-2 or TRBV6-3 to TRBJ2-1; 9 nucleotides align to TRBD2. CDR3 length: 17 amino acids. Germline V gene data show CDR1 as MNHEY and CDR2 as SVGEGT. The ends lost 5 bases at V and 2 bases at J; junction bases unmatched: 10. The CDR3 loop is CASSPAGGGGAYNEQFF. The CDR3, as DNA: TGTGCCAGCAGTCCCGCGGGCGGGGGGGGTGCCTACAATGAGCAGTTCTTC.

This clonotype was picked up a small number of times. The V call is TRBV5-6, the J call TRBJ2-4; no clear D gene. The CDR3 is made up of 14 amino acids. The germline V and J ends were trimmed by 2 bases and 8 bases, with 14 bases remaining between them. Germline CDR1 reads SGHDT; CDR2 reads YYEEEE. This chain's CDR3 is CASSFFRPRDIQYF. Written as DNA, the CDR3 is TGTGCCAGCAGCTTTTTCAGGCCTCGGGACATTCAGTACTTC.

V and J are TRBV4-2 and TRBJ1-4; D unclear. Germline CDR1 LGHNA, CDR2 YNFKEQ. CDR3 length: 14 residues. The ends were cut back, 0 bases at V and 14 bases at J, with 16 bases in the middle. The CDR3 bases are TGTGCCAGCAGCCAAGATGGCAGGCCCAGGAACCTGTTTTTT. This encodes CASSQDGRPRNLFF.

The V and J genes are TRBV28 and TRBJ2-7; 9 nucleotides align to TRBD1. This CDR3 has 12 amino acids. Trimming cost V 7 bases and J 4 bases; bases outside gene matches: 2. Germline V CDR1 and CDR2: MDHEN, SYDVKM. CDR3 protein: CASTGQGYEQYV. The CDR3 DNA sequence: TGTGCCAGCACCGGACAGGGGTACGAGCAGTACGTC.

This clonotype was seen a few times. V is TRBV7-8 and J is TRBJ1-2; 8 bases are shared with TRBD1. Germline CDR1 and CDR2: SGHVS and FQNEAQ. Trimming removed 6 bases from V and 5 bases from J; junction bases left unmatched: 8. The CDR3 consists of 14 residues. The CDR3 here is CASSRGRGPYGYTF. The CDR3 nucleotides are TGTGCCAGCAGTAGGGGCAGGGGGCCTTATGGCTACACCTTC. Looking up the rest from reference TRBV7-8 and TRBJ1-2 gives the full variable domain: GAGVSQSPRYKVAKRGQDVALRCDPISGHVSLFWYQQALGQGPEFLTYFQNEAQLDKSGLPSDRFFAERPEGSVSTLKIQRTQQEDSAVYLCASSRGRGPYGYTFGSGTRLTVV.

This clonotype was recorded a few times. The V and J genes are TRBV9 and TRBJ1-1; D not resolved. The CDR3 length is 16 residues. Per the germline V gene, CDR1 is SGDLS and CDR2 is YYNGEE. With 3 bases removed from V and 0 bases from J, the gap between germline ends came to 15 bases. For the CDR3, the DNA is TGTGCCAGCAGCGCTCGGGGAAAGGGATTGAACACTGAAGCTTTCTTT. Amino acid sequence: CASSARGKGLNTEAFF.

The chain couples TRBV30 to TRBJ2-1; 10 bases agree with TRBD2. CDR1 GTSNPN and CDR2 SVGIG come from the germline V gene (reference sequence). The CDR3 is made up of 15 amino acids. With V trimmed by 5 bases and J by 7 bases, 11 bases remained unmatched. DNA of the CDR3: TGTGCCTGGGCCCGCCTAAGCGGGGGGGCAAATGAGCAGTTCTTC. Protein: CAWARLSGGANEQFF.

This clonotype was recorded a few times. V gene TRBV20-1 combines with J gene TRBJ2-5, with D maybe TRBD2 (6 bases). Between the trimmed V and J ends, which lost 5 bases and 6 bases, there was a span of 7 bases. The CDR3 is 10 amino acids. Germline V gene lookup returns CDR1 DFQATT and CDR2 SNEGSKA (reference sequence). The CDR3 bases are TGCAGTGCTGGCGGGAAGACCCAGTACTTC. Protein sequence: CSAGGKTQYF.

The chain links TRBV7-2 to TRBJ2-5, with D tentatively TRBD1 (6 bases). V gave up 1 base and J gave up 3 bases, with 15 bases separating them. The CDR3 runs to 16 residues. The germline V gene has CDR1 SGHTA and CDR2 FQGNSA. The CDR3, as DNA: TGTGCCAGCAGCTTAGGCTGGACAGCCTTAGAAGAGACCCAGTACTTC. It specifies CASSLGWTALEETQYF.

The gene calls are TRBV7-3 and TRBJ2-1; 10 bases fit TRBD2. V gave up 4 bases and J gave up 4 bases; unmatched junction bases: 7. The CDR3 contains 16 residues. Germline V gene lookup returns CDR1 SGHTA and CDR2 FQGTGA. The CDR3 loop reads CASSSPTSGNYNEQFF. The CDR3 nucleotides read TGTGCCAGCAGCTCCCCAACTAGCGGGAATTACAATGAGCAGTTCTTC.

This clonotype occurred a few times. CDR3 amino acids: CASSESRVWGWEQYF. CDR3 nucleotides: TGTGCCAGCAGCGAGTCCAGGGTATGGGGTTGGGAGCAGTACTTC. The chain recombines TRBV7-8 with TRBJ2-7; D possibly corresponds to TRBD1 (5 bases). The germline V gene has CDR1 SGHVS and CDR2 FQNEAQ. V was cut by 5 bases and J by 7 bases, with 21 bases left in between. The CDR3 runs 15 residues.

V usage is TRBV2 and J usage is TRBJ2-2, with D uncertain. CDR3 length equals 14 residues. Between the trimmed V and J ends, which lost 4 bases and 0 bases, there was a span of 6 bases. From germline, CDR1 is SNHLY and CDR2 FYNNEI. The CDR3 sequence: CASSGTANTGELFF. The CDR3 DNA is TGTGCCAGCAGTGGGACGGCGAACACCGGGGAGCTGTTTTTT.

A note on this clonotype: At one of its ends the junction is not consistent with the germline gene, which may arise from a read error. The chain uses TRBV6-1 and TRBJ1-5; no clear D gene. This CDR3 is built from 14 residues. Germline V gives CDR1 MNHNS, CDR2 SASEGT. CDR3 DNA sequence: TGTGCCAGCAATGAACCGGCTAGCAATCAGCCCCAGCATTTT. Translating it yields CASNEPASNQPQHF.